The 5 T cell receptor beta chains given below trace back to one sample, sequenced in a study of blood T cell repertoires in COVID-19. The method was immunoSEQ multiplex PCR; TCRdb's version includes in-frame clones alone and lacks a portion of them. The sample lists fewer than 80,000 clones, 88% seen once, with around 21% in the top ten. Sequencing was done on a sample of peripheral blood. The receptor set was obtained from a woman between 45 and 65 years old with active or convalescent COVID-19.

This clone was recorded only once. The chain employs TRBV29-1 and TRBJ2-3, with 9 bases lining up with TRBD1. CDR3 length: 13 residues. Trimming removed 7 bases from V and 8 bases from J; junction bases left unmatched: 10. Germline loops: CDR1 SQVTM, CDR2 ANQGSEA. This chain's CDR3 is CSAVDRGKGTQYF. The CDR3 nucleotides read TGCAGCGCCGTTGACAGGGGGAAGGGTACGCAGTATTTT.

This clone was picked up a small number of times. This chain links TRBV7-8 with TRBJ1-2, with D possibly being TRBD1 (6 bases). Germline V gene data show CDR1 as SGHVS and CDR2 as FQNEAQ. The V and J ends lost 5 bases and 3 bases respectively, with 16 bases between them. The CDR3 extends over 15 amino acids. The CDR3 protein is CASSLQGRGYYGYTF. CDR3 sequence (DNA): TGTGCCAGCAGCCTTCAGGGGAGAGGATACTATGGCTACACCTTC.

The chain has TRBV30 and TRBJ1-2; 7 nucleotides align to TRBD1. Trimming cost V 5 bases and J 4 bases; bases outside gene matches: 7. The CDR3 consists of 13 residues. Germline CDR1 GTSNPN, CDR2 SVGIG (reference sequence). This chain's CDR3 is CAWGTATSYGYTF. DNA for the CDR3: TGTGCCTGGGGGACAGCCACGAGCTATGGCTACACCTTC.

The chain employs TRBV29-1 and TRBJ1-3; 9 bases agree with TRBD1. This CDR3 comprises 15 residues. V was pared by 4 bases and J by 3 bases, with 7 bases of the junction left unmatched. CDR1 is SQVTM, CDR2 ANQGSEA, per germline. CDR3 in DNA: TGCAGCGTTGCCACCGGGACAGGGTATGGAAACACCATATATTTT. Its translation is CSVATGTGYGNTIYF.

The chain recombines TRBV19 with TRBJ2-2, with TRBD2 matching 7 bases. V lost 6 bases, J lost 4 bases, and 17 bases stayed unmatched. CDR1 is LNHDA, CDR2 SQIVND, per germline (reference sequence). The CDR3 sequence is 18 residues long. This CDR3 is CASRVSHAGVFSTGELFF. The CDR3 nucleotides are TGTGCCAGTAGGGTTTCGCATGCGGGAGTTTTTAGCACCGGGGAGCTGTTTTTT.